The next 32 T cell receptor beta chains were all read from a single sample in a study of monozygotic twins with inflammatory bowel disease. TCRdb re-analyzed the 5' RACE reads; it lists each CDR3 protein once, without DNA. Listed are about 380,000 distinct CDR3 sequences; around 2.6% falls within the top ten. Sample: blood. The receptors were sampled from a human donor with ulcerative colitis or Crohn's disease, or a healthy co-twin of an affected twin (not recorded which).

CDR3 sequence reads: CASNADQRNYGYTF. The V gene is TRBV12-3 or TRBV12-4, the J gene TRBJ1-2. The CDR3 consists of 14 residues.

The rearrangement links TRBV28 to TRBJ2-2. In germline, CDR1 is MDHEN, CDR2 SYDVKM. The length of the CDR3 is 12 residues. CDR3: CASSVVSEELFF.

V and J are TRBV20-1 and TRBJ2-2; TCRdb designates TRBD1, a call that cannot be tested without DNA. The CDR3 covers 17 residues. Germline assignment: CDR1 DFQATT and CDR2 SNEGSKA (reference sequence). The CDR3 is CSAKGGGDPQNTGELFF.

The V call is TRBV29-1, the J call TRBJ2-7; TCRdb's D gene call, TRBD1, goes unchecked for lack of DNA. The CDR3 spans 14 residues. From germline, CDR1 is SQVTM and CDR2 ANQGSEA. CDR3 loop: CSVILGDSPIEQYF.

This chain links TRBV29-1 with TRBJ2-5; TCRdb's assignment of TRBD1 cannot be checked, as there is no DNA. The CDR3 has 15 residues. Per germline, CDR1 SQVTM and CDR2 ANQGSEA. The CDR3 loop reads CSVEDLKDREETQYF. The entire variable domain, with the rest obtained from reference TRBV29-1 and TRBJ2-5, is as follows: SAVISQKPSRDICQRGTSLTIQCQVDSQVTMMFWYRQQPGQSLTLIATANQGSEATYESGFVIDKFPISRPNLTFSTLTVSNMSPEDSSIYLCSVEDLKDREETQYFGPGTRLLVL.

V gene TRBV29-1 combines with J gene TRBJ1-4; absent DNA, TCRdb's TRBD1 call cannot be checked. Germline V gene sequence: CDR1 SQVTM, CDR2 ANQGSEA. The CDR3 is 14 residues long. The CDR3 here is CSVGDSITDEKLFF.

The chain links TRBV9 to TRBJ2-3; as DNA is missing, the TRBD2 call by TCRdb cannot be tested. There are 19 residues in the CDR3. Germline V lookup: CDR1 SGDLS, CDR2 YYNGEE. CDR3 in amino acids: CASSVHPSAAGGPLDTQYF.

The chain joins TRBV20-1 to TRBJ1-4. The germline V gene encodes CDR1 DFQATT and CDR2 SNEGSKA (reference sequence). The CDR3 is 13 residues long. This CDR3 reads CSTRLATNEKLFF.

J is TRBJ2-2 and V is TRBV7-8; TCRdb designates TRBD1, a call that cannot be tested without DNA. The CDR3 length is 17 residues. CDR1 SGHVS and CDR2 FQNEAQ come from the germline V gene. The CDR3 here is CASSLAPTALGTGELFF.

The V and J genes are TRBV7-6 and TRBJ2-5; the TCRdb call, TRBD2, lacks DNA for checking. The V gene's germline CDR1 is SGHVS and CDR2 FNYEAQ. CDR3 size: 17 residues. The CDR3 region is CASSSWTSGGAGETQYF.

The chain uses TRBV14 and TRBJ2-5; there is no DNA to check the TCRdb D call of TRBD1. The CDR3 is made up of 15 amino acids. Germline V gene lookup returns CDR1 SGHDN and CDR2 FVKESK. Here the CDR3 reads CASSHGDRGRETQYF. The whole variable domain, filled in from reference TRBV14 and TRBJ2-5, reads EAGVTQFPSHSVIEKGQTVTLRCDPISGHDNLYWYRRVMGKEIKFLLHFVKESKQDESGMPNNRFLAERTGGTYSTLKVQPAELEDSGVYFCASSHGDRGRETQYFGPGTRLLVL.

The chain joins TRBV20-1 to TRBJ1-6; lacking DNA, the TRBD1 call made by TCRdb goes unchecked. Germline V lookup: CDR1 DFQATT, CDR2 SNEGSKA (reference sequence). CDR3 size: 13 residues. This chain's CDR3 is CSALGAGTSPLHF.

The rearrangement links TRBV29-1 to TRBJ2-7; TCRdb names TRBD1, which stays unverified in the absence of DNA. This CDR3 spans 15 amino acids. Germline CDR1 and CDR2: SQVTM and ANQGSEA. CDR3 loop: CSAASGSGTAHEQYF.

The chain recombines TRBV20-1 with TRBJ2-1. This CDR3 comprises 14 residues. In germline, CDR1 is DFQATT, CDR2 SNEGSKA (reference sequence). The CDR3 sequence: CSARDPDSYNEQFF.

J is TRBJ2-3 and V is TRBV6-2 or TRBV6-3; TCRdb proposes TRBD1, but this gene call is untestable without DNA. CDR1 and CDR2 (germline): MNHEY, SVGEGT. This CDR3 is 15 amino acids long. The CDR3 sequence is CAISLKGTGSDTQYF.

This chain links TRBV5-1 with TRBJ2-1; TCRdb's D call of TRBD1 is untestable without DNA. This CDR3 comprises 15 residues. Germline V gene data show CDR1 as SGHRS and CDR2 as YFSETQ. The CDR3 loop is CASSWTGDSYNEQFF.

The V call is TRBV5-1, the J call TRBJ2-7; the D call from TCRdb, TRBD1, cannot be confirmed without DNA. This CDR3 contains 15 residues. Per germline, CDR1 SGHRS and CDR2 YFSETQ. The chain's CDR3 is CASSRGQTAPYEQYF.

V gene TRBV5-5 combines with J gene TRBJ2-6; the TRBD1 assignment by TCRdb is unverifiable without DNA. Germline V CDR1 and CDR2: SGHKS, YYEKEE (reference sequence). CDR3 size: 14 residues. CDR3 sequence: CASQTGVGANVLTF.

The V and J genes are TRBV5-1 and TRBJ1-2; the TCRdb D gene call, TRBD1, has no DNA to confirm it. Germline values: CDR1 SGHRS, CDR2 YFSETQ. The CDR3 runs to 15 residues. This CDR3 is CASSQRAGGAYGYTF.

This chain uses TRBV7-9 with TRBJ2-2. CDR3 length: 11 residues. Germline CDR1 is SEHNR and CDR2 is FQNEAQ (reference sequence). The CDR3 loop reads CASSQGGELFF.

The rearrangement uses TRBV20-1 and TRBJ1-5; TCRdb reports TRBD1, a call that lacks DNA to check it against. The CDR3 runs to 15 residues. The V gene's germline CDR1 is DFQATT and CDR2 SNEGSKA (reference sequence). CDR3: CSALGRGRSNQPQHF.

The chain uses TRBV19 and TRBJ2-3; TCRdb selects TRBD1, and the lack of DNA leaves this call unchecked. There are 16 residues in the CDR3. From germline, CDR1 is LNHDA and CDR2 SQIVND (reference sequence). The CDR3 loop is CASSIDAGRSTDTQYF. Combining the CDR3 with reference TRBV19 and TRBJ2-3 gives the whole variable domain DGGITQSPKYLFRKEGQNVTLSCEQNLNHDAMYWYRQDPGQGLRLIYYSQIVNDFQKGDIAEGYSVSREKKESFPLTVTSAQKNPTAFYLCASSIDAGRSTDTQYFGPGTRLTVL.

This chain connects TRBV5-1 to TRBJ1-1. Germline loops: CDR1 SGHRS, CDR2 YFSETQ. The CDR3 is 14 residues long. CDR3 sequence: CASSLQGEVTEAFF.

This chain joins TRBV7-3 and TRBJ1-1. The CDR3 extends over 17 amino acids. Germline assignment: CDR1 SGHTA and CDR2 FQGTGA. The chain's CDR3 is CASSLIPQGRPNTEAFF.

The CDR3 sequence is CASSPRDTGTDTQYF. The rearrangement joins TRBV18 to TRBJ2-3. The CDR3 consists of 15 residues. Germline CDR1 reads KGHSH; CDR2 reads LQKENI.

V and J are TRBV7-9 and TRBJ1-4; TCRdb's D call, TRBD1, is unchecked because there is no DNA. The CDR3 covers 15 residues. CDR1 is SEHNR and CDR2 is FQNEAQ in the germline V gene (reference sequence). This CDR3 is CASSLDGGRREKLFF.

The chain uses TRBV18 and TRBJ2-3; absent DNA, TCRdb's TRBD1 call cannot be checked. Per germline, CDR1 KGHSH and CDR2 LQKENI. The CDR3 is 16 residues long. The CDR3 reads CASSPPTGAPTDTQYF.

This chain uses TRBV27 with TRBJ1-6. Germline V lookup: CDR1 MNHEY, CDR2 SMNVEV (reference sequence). The CDR3 length is 17 residues. The CDR3 protein is CASSFRDRGSYNSPLHF.

The CDR3 loop is CASSHPGQGGYEQYF. V and J are TRBV4-2 and TRBJ2-7; TCRdb calls TRBD1, which cannot be checked without DNA. CDR1 and CDR2 from the germline V gene are LGHNA and YNFKEQ. This CDR3 has 15 amino acids.

The CDR3: CASSYSRISSNYGYTF. This sequence joins TRBV6-5 and TRBJ1-2. This CDR3 has 16 residues. Germline loops: CDR1 MNHEY, CDR2 SVGAGI.

The chain combines TRBV20-1 with TRBJ2-1; TCRdb's D call of TRBD2 is untestable without DNA. Germline values: CDR1 DFQATT, CDR2 SNEGSKA (reference sequence). This CDR3 is built from 15 residues. Here the CDR3 reads CSARARAGNYNEQFF.

The chain is built from TRBV3-1 and TRBJ2-1; TCRdb's D call of TRBD1 is untestable without DNA. The germline V gene encodes CDR1 LGHDT and CDR2 YNNKEL (reference sequence). The CDR3 extends over 14 amino acids. CDR3 sequence reads: CASSQQGYNGEQFF.